This T cell receptor beta chain comes out of a study of circulating CD8 cells and anti-PD-1 response in melanoma. This clonotype is judged medium-sized. Using roughly 16 ng of total RNA, TCR libraries were made with the QIAseq Immune Repertoire TCR panel. TCRdb reanalysed the reads using MiXCR and keeps one entry per CDR3 protein. The sample shows 1,000 to 1,500 distinct CDR3 sequences, around 6.5% of them seen only once. Sorting of live CD3+CD8+TCRalphabeta+ cells by PD-1 and/or TIGIT gave four subsets. The CDR3 has 13 amino acids. Germline V gene sequence: CDR1 SGHVS, CDR2 FQNEAQ. The germline V and J ends were trimmed by 7 bases and 3 bases, with 13 bases remaining between them.

This sample comprised CD8+ T cells from PBMCs, obtained at baseline or after one month of anti-PD-1 therapy (not recorded which). The gene calls are TRBV7-8 and TRBJ2-7, with D maybe TRBD1 (6 bases). This TCR derives from a human donor with melanoma. CDR3 in amino acids: CASTPGTSYEQYF. In DNA, the CDR3 is TGTGCCAGCACTCCTGGGACAAGCTACGAGCAGTACTTC.